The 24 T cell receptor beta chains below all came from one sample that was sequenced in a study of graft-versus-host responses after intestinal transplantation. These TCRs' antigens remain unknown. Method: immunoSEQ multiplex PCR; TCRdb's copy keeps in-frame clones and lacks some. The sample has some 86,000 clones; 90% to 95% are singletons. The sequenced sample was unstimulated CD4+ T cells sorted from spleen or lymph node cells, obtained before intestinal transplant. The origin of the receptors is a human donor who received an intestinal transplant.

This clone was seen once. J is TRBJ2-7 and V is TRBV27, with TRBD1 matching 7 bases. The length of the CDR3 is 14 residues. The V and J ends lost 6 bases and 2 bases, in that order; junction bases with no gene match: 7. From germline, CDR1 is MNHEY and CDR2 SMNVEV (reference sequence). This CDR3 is CASSSLDRPYEQYF. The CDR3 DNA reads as TGTGCCAGCAGCTCCCTGGACAGGCCCTACGAGCAGTACTTC.

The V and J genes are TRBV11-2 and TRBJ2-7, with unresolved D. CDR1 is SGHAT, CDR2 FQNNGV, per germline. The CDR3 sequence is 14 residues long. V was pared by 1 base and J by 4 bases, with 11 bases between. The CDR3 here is CASSLGVQWYEQYF. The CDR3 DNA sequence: TGTGCCAGCAGCTTAGGGGTACAGTGGTACGAGCAGTACTTC.

CDR3 sequence: CATSSGTSGAAGYEQYF. CDR3 in DNA: TGTGCCACCAGCTCCGGGACTAGCGGGGCCGCGGGGTACGAGCAGTACTTC. J is TRBJ2-7 and V is TRBV15; 13 positions agree with TRBD2. Trimming took 5 bases from V and 4 from J; bases not matched to a gene: 11. The CDR3 contains 17 residues. Per germline, CDR1 LNHNV and CDR2 YYDKDF (reference sequence).

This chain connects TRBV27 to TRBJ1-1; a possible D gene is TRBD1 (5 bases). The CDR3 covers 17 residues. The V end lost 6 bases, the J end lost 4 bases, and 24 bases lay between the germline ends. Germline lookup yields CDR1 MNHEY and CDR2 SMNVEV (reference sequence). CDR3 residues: CASSLGGQVGRGTEAFF. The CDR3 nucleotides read TGTGCCAGCAGCCTCGGAGGGCAGGTCGGGAGGGGCACTGAAGCTTTCTTT.

CDR3 protein: CAWSVGGFSGYTF. The CDR3 coding sequence is TGTGCCTGGAGTGTAGGAGGTTTTAGTGGCTACACCTTC. The chain uses TRBV30 and TRBJ1-2; D uncertain. This CDR3 contains 13 residues. Germline V gene lookup returns CDR1 GTSNPN and CDR2 SVGIG (reference sequence). V gave up 0 bases and J gave up 7 bases, with 12 bases separating them.

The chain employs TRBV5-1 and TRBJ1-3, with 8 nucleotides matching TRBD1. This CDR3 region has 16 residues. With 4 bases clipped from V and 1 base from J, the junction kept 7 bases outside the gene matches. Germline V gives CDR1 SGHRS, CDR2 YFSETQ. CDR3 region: CASSNQGAESGNTIYF. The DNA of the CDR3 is TGCGCCAGCAGCAATCAGGGGGCAGAATCTGGAAACACCATATATTTT.

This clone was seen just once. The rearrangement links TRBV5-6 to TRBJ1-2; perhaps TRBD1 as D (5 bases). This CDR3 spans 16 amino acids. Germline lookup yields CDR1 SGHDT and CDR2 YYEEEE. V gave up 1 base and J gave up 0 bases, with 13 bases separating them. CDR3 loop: CASSLFDSLANYGYTF. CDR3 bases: TGTGCCAGCAGCTTGTTTGACAGCTTAGCTAACTATGGCTACACCTTC.

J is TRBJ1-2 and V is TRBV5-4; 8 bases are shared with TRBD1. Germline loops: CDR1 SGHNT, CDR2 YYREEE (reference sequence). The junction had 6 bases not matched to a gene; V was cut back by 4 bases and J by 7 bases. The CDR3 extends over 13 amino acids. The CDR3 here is CASSQDRVFGYTF. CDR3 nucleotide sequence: TGTGCCAGCAGCCAGGACAGGGTCTTTGGCTACACCTTC.

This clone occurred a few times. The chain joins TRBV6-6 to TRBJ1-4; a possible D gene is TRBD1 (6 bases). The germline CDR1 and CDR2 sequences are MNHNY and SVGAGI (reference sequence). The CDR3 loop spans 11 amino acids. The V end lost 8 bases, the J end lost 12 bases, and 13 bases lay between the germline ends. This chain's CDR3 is CASGGPLQLFF. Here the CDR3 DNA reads TGTGCCAGCGGGGGCCCCCTGCAACTGTTTTTT.

DNA for the CDR3: TGTGCCAGCAGGCGGAGACAGGGCGAAGACGAGCAGTACTTC. Translating it yields CASRRRQGEDEQYF. The chain joins TRBV6-1 to TRBJ2-7, with 7 bases matching TRBD1. The trim removed 6 bases at V and 5 bases at J, leaving 10 bases unmatched. Germline values: CDR1 MNHNS, CDR2 SASEGT. The CDR3 spans 14 residues.

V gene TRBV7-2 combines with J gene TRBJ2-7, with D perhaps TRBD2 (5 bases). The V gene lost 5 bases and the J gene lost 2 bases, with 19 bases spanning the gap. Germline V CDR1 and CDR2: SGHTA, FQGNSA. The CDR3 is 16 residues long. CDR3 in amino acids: CASSTLRAEATYEQYF. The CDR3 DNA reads TGTGCCAGCAGCACCCTGCGGGCGGAGGCCACCTACGAGCAGTACTTC.

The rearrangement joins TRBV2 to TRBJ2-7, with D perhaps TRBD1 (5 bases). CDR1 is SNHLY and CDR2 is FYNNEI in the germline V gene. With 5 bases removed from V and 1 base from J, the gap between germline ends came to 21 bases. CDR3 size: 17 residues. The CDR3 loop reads CASSRTLFGDPSYEQYF. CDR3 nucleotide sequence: TGTGCCAGCAGTCGGACACTCTTTGGAGATCCATCCTACGAGCAGTACTTC.

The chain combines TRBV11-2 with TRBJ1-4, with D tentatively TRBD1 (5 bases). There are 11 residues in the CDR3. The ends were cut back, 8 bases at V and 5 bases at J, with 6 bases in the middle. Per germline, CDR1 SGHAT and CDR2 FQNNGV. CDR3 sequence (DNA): TGTGCCAGCCGGGGGAATGAAAAACTGTTTTTT. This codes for CASRGNEKLFF.

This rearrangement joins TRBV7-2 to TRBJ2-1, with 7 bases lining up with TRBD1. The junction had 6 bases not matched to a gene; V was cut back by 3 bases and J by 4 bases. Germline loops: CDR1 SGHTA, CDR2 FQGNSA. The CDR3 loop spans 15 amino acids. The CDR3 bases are TGTGCCAGCAGCTTCCGGGACAGAAAGTACAATGAGCAGTTCTTC. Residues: CASSFRDRKYNEQFF.

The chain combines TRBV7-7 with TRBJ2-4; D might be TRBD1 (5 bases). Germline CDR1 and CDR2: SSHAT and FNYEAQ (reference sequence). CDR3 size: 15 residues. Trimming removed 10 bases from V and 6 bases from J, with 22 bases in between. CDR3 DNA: TGTGCCACCCCAATGAAGGCAGGGCAGGGAAACATTCAGTACTTC. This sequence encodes CATPMKAGQGNIQYF.

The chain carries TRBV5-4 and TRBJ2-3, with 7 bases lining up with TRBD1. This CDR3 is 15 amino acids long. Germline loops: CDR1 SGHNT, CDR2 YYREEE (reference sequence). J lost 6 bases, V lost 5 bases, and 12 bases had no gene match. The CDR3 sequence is CASSFQGQLKDTQYF. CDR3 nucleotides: TGTGCCAGCAGTTTCCAGGGACAGCTAAAGGATACGCAGTATTTT.

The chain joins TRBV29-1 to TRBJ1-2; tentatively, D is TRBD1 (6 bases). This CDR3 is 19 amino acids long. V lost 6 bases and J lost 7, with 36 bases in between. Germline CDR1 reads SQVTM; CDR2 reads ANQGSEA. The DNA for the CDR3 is TGCAGCGTCCTCACGTCGGGATTGGGGGAGCTCGTCGGGACACTTGGCTACACCTTC. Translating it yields CSVLTSGLGELVGTLGYTF. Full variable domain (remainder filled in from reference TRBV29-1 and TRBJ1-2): SAVISQKPSRDICQRGTSLTIQCQVDSQVTMMFWYRQQPGQSLTLIATANQGSEATYESGFVIDKFPISRPNLTFSTLTVSNMSPEDSSIYLCSVLTSGLGELVGTLGYTFGSGTRLTVV.

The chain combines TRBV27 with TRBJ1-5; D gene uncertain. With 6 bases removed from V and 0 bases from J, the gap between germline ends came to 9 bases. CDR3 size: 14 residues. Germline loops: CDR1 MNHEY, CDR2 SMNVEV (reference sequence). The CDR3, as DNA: TGTGCCAGCAGGAGGGCCGGTAGCAATCAGCCCCAGCATTTT. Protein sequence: CASRRAGSNQPQHF.

The CDR3 loop reads CASSVSGASGRYEQYF. As DNA, the CDR3 is TGTGCCAGCAGTGTTTCTGGAGCGTCAGGGCGGTACGAGCAGTACTTC. V is TRBV6-1 and J is TRBJ2-7, with a tentative D call TRBD1 (5 bases). The germline CDR1 and CDR2 sequences are MNHNS and SASEGT. The CDR3 contains 16 residues. V shed 4 bases and J shed 4 bases, with 20 bases lying between them.

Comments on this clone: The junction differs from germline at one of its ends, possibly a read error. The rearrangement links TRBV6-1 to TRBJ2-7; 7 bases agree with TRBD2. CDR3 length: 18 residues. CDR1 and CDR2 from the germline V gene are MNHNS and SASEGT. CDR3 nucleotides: TGTGCCAGCAGCGAAGGTCCCTGGCGGGGGACTTACTCCTACGAGCAGTACTTC. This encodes CASSEGPWRGTYSYEQYF.

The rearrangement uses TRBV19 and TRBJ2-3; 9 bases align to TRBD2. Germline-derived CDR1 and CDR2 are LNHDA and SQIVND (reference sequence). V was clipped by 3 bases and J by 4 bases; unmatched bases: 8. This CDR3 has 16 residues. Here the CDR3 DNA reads TGTGCCAGTAGTATTGAAGCGGGGGGCCCTCCAGATACGCAGTATTTT. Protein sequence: CASSIEAGGPPDTQYF.

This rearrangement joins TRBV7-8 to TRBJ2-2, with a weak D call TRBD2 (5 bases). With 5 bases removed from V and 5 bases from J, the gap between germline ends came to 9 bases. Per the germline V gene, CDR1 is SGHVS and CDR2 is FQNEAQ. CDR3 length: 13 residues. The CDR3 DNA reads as TGTGCCAGCAGCCGTACTAGGACCGGGGAGCTGTTTTTT. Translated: CASSRTRTGELFF.

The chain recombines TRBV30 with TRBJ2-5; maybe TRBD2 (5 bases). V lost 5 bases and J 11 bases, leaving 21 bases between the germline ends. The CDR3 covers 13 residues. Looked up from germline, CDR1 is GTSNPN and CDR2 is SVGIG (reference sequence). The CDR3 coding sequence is TGTGCCTGGCGGAAGAGGGTGGCGGGTGAGCAGTACTTC. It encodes CAWRKRVAGEQYF.

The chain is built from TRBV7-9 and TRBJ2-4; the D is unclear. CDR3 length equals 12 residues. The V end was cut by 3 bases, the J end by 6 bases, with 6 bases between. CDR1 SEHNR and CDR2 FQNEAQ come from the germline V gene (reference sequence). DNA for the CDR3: TGTGCCAGCAGCTTCTCCCCAAACATTCAGTACTTC. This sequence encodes CASSFSPNIQYF.